Following are 22 T cell receptor beta chains from one sample sequenced in a study of T-cell memory formation after mild COVID-19 (dated by TCRdb to the early 2020s). Libraries were made using 5' RACE. The listed sequencing device is Illumina NovaSeq 6000. TCRdb reran the public reads through fastp at Q25 and MiXCR, keeping productive beta chains. Every entry covers one CDR3 protein and lists the most common genes and DNA from its rows. The sample profile shows 30,000 to 40,000 distinct CDR3 sequences; roughly 10% of them were found once. The ten biggest clones cover roughly 29% of the sample. Sequencing input: PBMCs or a T cell subset sorted from them (not recorded which). These receptors originate from a young man who had mild COVID-19 (a few samples of this study predate the infection). The sample titles of this study are shuffled in the database, so cell type and time point are left out; the donor was told from shared clones.

The CDR3 is CATSEAGTSGRAEQFF. The CDR3 DNA reads TGTGCCACCAGTGAGGCCGGGACTAGCGGGAGAGCTGAGCAGTTCTTC. This sequence joins TRBV24-1 and TRBJ2-1; 14 bases line up with TRBD2. The V and J ends lost 4 bases and 9 bases, in that order; junction bases with no gene match: 7. The CDR3 spans 16 residues. The germline gives CDR1 KGHDR, CDR2 SFDVKD.

The table lists this clonotype with many counts. The V gene is TRBV6-5, the J gene TRBJ1-1; TRBD1 aligns across 7 bases. Germline assignment: CDR1 MNHEY and CDR2 SVGAGI. The CDR3 loop spans 18 amino acids. The junction had 23 bases not matched to a gene; V was cut back by 2 bases and J by 11 bases. The CDR3 sequence is CASSYNTGALLSDAGAFF. In nucleotides, the CDR3 is TGTGCCAGCAGTTACAACACAGGGGCTCTTTTATCGGATGCTGGGGCTTTCTTT.

This clonotype was recorded only once. V is TRBV29-1 and J is TRBJ2-7; possible D gene TRBD1, 6 bases. The V end was cut by 3 bases, the J end by 6 bases, with 6 bases between. Germline-derived CDR1 and CDR2 are SQVTM and ANQGSEA. The CDR3 has 10 residues. CDR3 bases: TGCAGCGTTGAGGACAGCGAGCAGTACTTC. Protein: CSVEDSEQYF.

This clonotype was recorded many times. This chain connects TRBV20-1 to TRBJ2-7, with 7 positions matching TRBD1. The CDR3 is 14 residues long. Germline assignment: CDR1 DFQATT and CDR2 SNEGSKA (reference sequence). Trimming took 2 bases from V and 7 from J; bases not matched to a gene: 11. The CDR3 bases are TGCAGTGCTAGAACGGACCACAGGGGTGAGGAGCAGTACGTC. Protein: CSARTDHRGEEQYV.

This clonotype came up many times. This CDR3 reads CASSLGMNTEAFF. CDR3 coding DNA: TGTGCCAGCAGTTTGGGGATGAACACTGAAGCTTTCTTT. This chain links TRBV27 with TRBJ1-1; no clear D. Germline V gene data show CDR1 as MNHEY and CDR2 as SMNVEV (reference sequence). V was shortened by 3 bases and J by 0 bases, with 5 bases between the two germline ends. The CDR3 runs to 13 residues.

This clonotype has a count of ten or more. The CDR3, as DNA: TGCGCCAGCTTCGGGGATCCGCGCCCTTCGAACACCGGGGAGCTGTTTTTT. As protein: CASFGDPRPSNTGELFF. V gene TRBV5-1 combines with J gene TRBJ2-2; weak D call: TRBD2 (5 bases). With 7 bases removed from V and 0 bases from J, the gap between germline ends came to 19 bases. The germline V gene has CDR1 SGHRS and CDR2 YFSETQ. CDR3 length equals 17 residues.

This clonotype has ten or more counts. The chain carries TRBV7-6 and TRBJ1-1, with 7 nucleotides matching TRBD1. Germline V gives CDR1 SGHVS, CDR2 FNYEAQ. V shed 4 bases and J 4 bases; nucleotides not matched to a gene: 9. The CDR3 loop spans 15 amino acids. CDR3 protein: CASSWKTGPGTEAFF. The CDR3 region has the DNA TGTGCCAGCAGCTGGAAGACAGGGCCGGGCACTGAAGCTTTCTTT.

This clonotype was counted at least ten times. The chain uses TRBV20-1 and TRBJ2-2; 8 bases are shared with TRBD2. Losses at the gene ends were 2 bases for V and 9 bases for J; bases not matched to a gene: 8. The CDR3 sequence is 14 residues long. Germline V gene lookup returns CDR1 DFQATT and CDR2 SNEGSKA (reference sequence). CDR3 protein: CSARPSFSGRELFF. Written as DNA, the CDR3 is TGCAGTGCTAGACCCTCATTTAGCGGGAGGGAGCTGTTTTTT.

CDR3 nucleotide sequence: TGTGCCAGCAGTTTAATCCTGGCAGGGAACACTGAAGCTTTCTTT. Encoded protein: CASSLILAGNTEAFF. The chain uses TRBV12-3 or TRBV12-4 and TRBJ1-1; D remains unclear. CDR3 length: 15 amino acids. V was shortened by 2 bases and J by 1 base, with 11 bases between the two germline ends.

This clonotype came up many times. The chain carries TRBV12-3 or TRBV12-4 and TRBJ1-2; no firm D call. The V gene lost 6 bases and the J gene lost 4 bases, with 12 bases spanning the gap. The CDR3 sequence is 13 residues long. This CDR3 reads CASRPTEAYGYTF. Here the CDR3 DNA reads TGTGCCAGCAGGCCCACCGAAGCCTATGGCTACACCTTC.

This clonotype was counted ten times or more. The J gene is TRBJ2-5, the V gene TRBV9, with TRBD2 matching over 10 bases. Trimming at V came to 4 bases and at J to 5 bases, leaving 5 bases not matched to a gene. CDR1 and CDR2 from the germline V gene are SGDLS and YYNGEE. CDR3 length equals 14 residues. Written as DNA, the CDR3 is TGTGCCAGCAGCCCTAGCGGGGGCAGGGAGACCCAGTACTTC. Protein: CASSPSGGRETQYF.

Ten or more counts support this clonotype. This sequence joins TRBV19 and TRBJ1-4; 9 nucleotides agree with TRBD1. The CDR3 is 15 residues long. Unmatched junction bases numbered 7, after V lost 5 bases and J lost 6 bases. CDR1 is LNHDA, CDR2 SQIVND, per germline (reference sequence). The CDR3 reads CASSWSGTGYEKLFF. DNA of the CDR3: TGTGCCAGTAGTTGGAGCGGGACAGGGTATGAAAAACTGTTTTTT.

This clonotype appeared many times. The chain couples TRBV7-6 to TRBJ2-4; D gene ambiguous. The CDR3 totals 14 residues. Trimming stripped 4 bases from V and 9 bases from J, with 16 bases between. Germline CDR1 SGHVS, CDR2 FNYEAQ. The CDR3 nucleotides read TGTGCCAGCAGCTCTCGGGTGGCAGACGGCATTCAGTACTTC. Residues: CASSSRVADGIQYF.

The sample holds many counts of this clonotype. V usage is TRBV6-2 or TRBV6-3 and J usage is TRBJ1-2; D remains ambiguous. The germline V and J ends were trimmed by 8 bases and 8 bases, with 21 bases remaining between them. This CDR3 has 14 residues. Per germline, CDR1 MNHEY and CDR2 SVGEGT. CDR3 residues: CASSSAGLYEGYTF. The CDR3 DNA follows: TGTGCCAGCTCAAGCGCCGGACTCTACGAGGGCTACACCTTC.

This clonotype was detected only a few times. V gene TRBV3-1 combines with J gene TRBJ2-3; perhaps TRBD2 as D (5 bases). Germline V CDR1 and CDR2: LGHDT, YNNKEL (reference sequence). The ends were cut back, 0 bases at V and 14 bases at J, with 15 bases in the middle. There are 13 residues in the CDR3. The CDR3 spells CASSQELGGYPYF. The CDR3 nucleotides read TGTGCCAGCAGCCAAGAGCTCGGAGGCTACCCGTATTTT.

Many counts were recorded for this clonotype. This chain links TRBV5-8 with TRBJ1-2; no reliable D call. Germline V gene sequence: CDR1 SGHTS, CDR2 YDEGEE. Trimming removed 0 bases at V and 7 bases at J, with 19 bases between. The CDR3 runs 16 residues. CDR3 amino acids: CASSLGGSGLGFGYTF. CDR3 DNA sequence: TGTGCCAGCAGCTTGGGCGGGAGCGGATTGGGTTTTGGCTACACCTTC.

The chain joins TRBV7-2 to TRBJ2-5; no reliable D call. Trimming took off 5 bases at V and 2 bases at J, with 9 bases between the two ends. Germline V gene sequence: CDR1 SGHTA, CDR2 FQGNSA. The CDR3 has 13 residues. This CDR3 is CASSPRRQETQYF. The CDR3 nucleotides are TGTGCCAGCAGCCCTAGACGACAAGAGACCCAGTACTTC.

This clonotype came up many times. The rearrangement joins TRBV11-2 to TRBJ2-4, with 8 bases identical to TRBD1. The length of the CDR3 is 16 residues. V lost 4 bases, J lost 3 bases, and 8 bases stayed unmatched. Germline lookup yields CDR1 SGHAT and CDR2 FQNNGV. The CDR3 region has the DNA TGTGCCAGCAGCTCCATCAGGGGGCGAGACAAAAACATTCAGTACTTC. Amino acids: CASSSIRGRDKNIQYF. The full variable domain, completed using reference TRBV11-2 and TRBJ2-4, is EAGVAQSPRYKIIEKRQSVAFWCNPISGHATLYWYQQILGQGPKLLIQFQNNGVVDDSQLPKDRFSAERLKGVDSTLKIQPAKLEDSAVYLCASSSIRGRDKNIQYFGAGTRLSVL.

This clonotype was recorded many times. The chain carries TRBV6-5 and TRBJ2-1, with 8 bases identical to TRBD2. CDR1 MNHEY and CDR2 SVGAGI come from the germline V gene. The V segment lost 6 bases and the J segment 9 bases; nucleotides outside the gene matches: 10. The CDR3 totals 14 residues. The CDR3 loop is CASRSGTRTGEQFF. The CDR3 nucleotides are TGTGCCAGCAGATCCGGGACTAGAACGGGTGAGCAGTTCTTC.

Ten or more counts support this clonotype. V is TRBV6-5 and J is TRBJ1-5, with 8 bases identical to TRBD1. Germline CDR1 is MNHEY and CDR2 is SVGAGI. The CDR3 sequence is 14 residues long. Unmatched junction bases numbered 2, after V lost 2 bases and J lost 5 bases. The CDR3 reads CASSYAGGDQPQHF. The CDR3 DNA reads TGTGCCAGCAGTTACGCAGGGGGCGATCAGCCCCAGCATTTT.

This clonotype was recorded at least ten times. The J gene is TRBJ1-1, the V gene TRBV12-3 or TRBV12-4, with D possibly TRBD1 on 5 matching bases. This CDR3 is 13 amino acids long. V was cut by 6 bases and J by 1 base, with 9 bases left in between. The CDR3 DNA is TGTGCCAGCAGGAGTGGGACGAACACTGAAGCTTTCTTT. This codes for CASRSGTNTEAFF.

This clonotype was counted at least ten times. The J gene is TRBJ2-2, the V gene TRBV24-1, with D perhaps TRBD1 or TRBD2 (6 bases each). Per germline, CDR1 KGHDR and CDR2 SFDVKD. The CDR3 is made up of 15 amino acids. Trimming took off 9 bases at V and 2 bases at J, with 15 bases between the two ends. CDR3 sequence (DNA): TGTGCCACCGCCGGGGGACATCATAACACCGGGGAGCTGTTTTTT. Translating it yields CATAGGHHNTGELFF.